The entry below describes one T cell receptor (beta chain). The entry originates in a study of blood T cell repertoires in COVID-19. Study context: Some COVID-19 samples were acute and others convalescent; all came from the United States, Italy and Spain. T cells, B-cell-depleted T cells, or PBMCs supplied cDNA or gDNA.

V dropped 4 bases and J dropped 8 bases, with 14 bases sitting between them. Germline V gene sequence: CDR1 LNHDA, CDR2 SQIVND (reference sequence). CDR3 length equals 13 residues. Original processing notes: Amplification with reference gene primers provided the estimates of nucleated cell counts. TCRdb's copy holds only in-frame clones and misses some; the assay was immunoSEQ multiplex PCR. The DNA was the basis for D and trimming; V, J and clone size are from that table. The repertoire includes about 140,000 clones, approximately 84% of them detected once, and 4% sits in the top ten. The J gene is TRBJ1-2, the V gene TRBV19; D ambiguous. The receptor's source is a woman aged 55-75 years with acute or convalescent COVID-19. Sequences were obtained from peripheral blood. As DNA, the CDR3 is TGTGCCAGTAGTAGCGATCCGGCGGGGGGCTACACCTTC. Protein: CASSSDPAGGYTF.